The 15 T cell receptor beta chains below all came from one sample that was sequenced in a study of cytomegalovirus exposure and HLA in healthy donors. The PCR had 60 Vbeta and 13 Jbeta primers. Sequenced by immunoSEQ multiplex PCR; TCRdb stores in-frame clones only, minus some. The sample has roughly 110,000 clones, about three quarters seen once. Source material: PBMCs. The receptors were sampled from a woman in her forties or fifties in good health and CMV-seropositive.

The chain couples TRBV19 to TRBJ1-5, with TRBD1 matching over 10 bases. CDR3 length: 17 residues. The junction had 14 bases not matched to a gene; V was cut back by 6 bases and J by 6 bases. Germline V gene sequence: CDR1 LNHDA, CDR2 SQIVND (reference sequence). The CDR3 loop is CASREGQGIAGGQPQHF. DNA for the CDR3: TGTGCCAGTAGAGAGGGACAGGGGATCGCGGGCGGTCAGCCCCAGCATTTT.

This chain connects TRBV7-2 to TRBJ1-2, with 10 bases aligning to TRBD1. Germline V gene data show CDR1 as SGHTA and CDR2 as FQGNSA. This CDR3 region has 14 residues. The V segment lost 6 bases and the J segment 4 bases; nucleotides outside the gene matches: 5. The CDR3 DNA is TGTGCCAGCAGTTTGACAGGGGGCCTCTATGGCTACACCTTC. Translating it yields CASSLTGGLYGYTF.

V usage is TRBV29-1 and J usage is TRBJ2-7; TRBD1 agrees at 8 bases. Germline values: CDR1 SQVTM, CDR2 ANQGSEA. The CDR3 consists of 13 residues. The trim removed 4 bases at V and 1 base at J, leaving 3 bases unmatched. CDR3 coding DNA: TGCAGCGTTGGGACAGGGTGGTCCTACGAGCAGTACTTC. This sequence encodes CSVGTGWSYEQYF.

In DNA, the CDR3 is TGTGCCAGCAGTCAGGCGGGGTACGAGCAGTACTTC. Amino acid sequence: CASSQAGYEQYF. The chain carries TRBV6-6 and TRBJ2-7; maybe TRBD2 (6 bases). This CDR3 spans 12 amino acids. Trimming removed 5 bases at V and 4 bases at J, with 9 bases between. The V gene's germline CDR1 is MNHNY and CDR2 SVGAGI (reference sequence).

This clone appeared a few times. This chain connects TRBV4-2 to TRBJ1-1, with 11 bases fitting TRBD1. CDR1 LGHNA and CDR2 YNFKEQ come from the germline V gene. The length of the CDR3 is 13 residues. V lost 3 bases to trimming and J lost 10 bases; unmatched junction nucleotides: 4. CDR3 in amino acids: CASSQMDRGRAFF. The CDR3, as DNA: TGTGCCAGCAGCCAGATGGACAGGGGGCGAGCTTTCTTT.

V is TRBV27 and J is TRBJ2-1, with D perhaps matching TRBD2 (6 bases). In germline, CDR1 is MNHEY, CDR2 SMNVEV (reference sequence). V gave up 6 bases and J gave up 7 bases, with 16 bases separating them. CDR3 length equals 14 residues. The CDR3 coding sequence is TGTGCCAGCAGAAGCGGGTCTAGGTCGAATGAGCAGTTCTTC. This sequence encodes CASRSGSRSNEQFF.

The chain recombines TRBV30 with TRBJ1-1, with D maybe TRBD1 (5 bases). Germline loops: CDR1 GTSNPN, CDR2 SVGIG (reference sequence). The CDR3 runs to 11 residues. Trimming removed 8 bases at V and 5 bases at J, with 12 bases between. The CDR3 DNA is TGTGCCAGCAACCGACAGACTGAAGCTTTCTTT. This sequence encodes CASNRQTEAFF.

V gene TRBV15 combines with J gene TRBJ2-3, with TRBD2 identical over 7 bases. The V gene end was trimmed by 0 bases and the J gene end by 6 bases; junction bases not matched to a gene: 3. The CDR3 runs 14 residues. Germline CDR1 is LNHNV and CDR2 is YYDKDF (reference sequence). The CDR3, as DNA: TGTGCCACCAGCAGAGAGAGGGGAGGGGATACGCAGTATTTT. It yields the protein CATSRERGGDTQYF.

A few counts support this clone. The chain employs TRBV6-1 and TRBJ1-2; the D is unclear. Trimming stripped 3 bases from V and 6 bases from J, with 14 bases between. This CDR3 is 14 amino acids long. Looked up from germline, CDR1 is MNHNS and CDR2 is SASEGT. CDR3 in DNA: TGTGCCAGCAGTGATAGTACAGATTATAATGGCTACACCTTC. Its protein product is CASSDSTDYNGYTF.

This clone has just a few counts. The chain has TRBV15 and TRBJ2-1; 12 positions agree with TRBD2. Germline V gene sequence: CDR1 LNHNV, CDR2 YYDKDF (reference sequence). The CDR3 contains 16 residues. V shed 1 base, J shed 6 bases, and the junction held 4 bases outside the gene matches. CDR3: CATSRATSGGFNEQFF. The DNA for the CDR3 is TGTGCCACCAGCAGAGCTACTAGCGGGGGGTTCAATGAGCAGTTCTTC.

This chain uses TRBV6-4 with TRBJ2-1; D gene uncertain. CDR1 is MRHNA, CDR2 SNTAGT, per germline. The CDR3 has 15 amino acids. The V end was cut by 5 bases, the J end by 10 bases, with 21 bases between. CDR3 nucleotide sequence: TGTGCCAGCAGTCTAGTCCCGGTCGGTAATTCGGAGCAGTTCTTC. This translates into CASSLVPVGNSEQFF.

The rearrangement links TRBV7-8 to TRBJ1-2, with 7 bases aligning to TRBD1. The V segment lost 4 bases and the J segment 4 bases; nucleotides outside the gene matches: 18. Germline CDR1 and CDR2: SGHVS and FQNEAQ. This CDR3 comprises 18 residues. CDR3 region: CASSSPKDSRGMGYGYTF. CDR3 in DNA: TGTGCCAGCAGCTCACCAAAAGATTCCAGGGGGATGGGCTATGGCTACACCTTC.

As to this clone: The sample holds other DNA sequences that translate to the same CDR3. The rearrangement uses TRBV4-2 and TRBJ1-2, with D uncertain. Germline CDR1 and CDR2: LGHNA and YNFKEQ. The ends were cut back, 0 bases at V and 3 bases at J, with 5 bases in the middle. This CDR3 has 13 residues. The DNA for the CDR3 is TGTGCCAGCAGCCAAGAACAAGACTATGGCTACACCTTC. This translates into CASSQEQDYGYTF.

As to this clone: This same CDR3 is encoded by further DNA sequences in the sample. The chain employs TRBV7-6 and TRBJ2-1; D perhaps matches TRBD1 (6 bases). V lost 3 bases and J 7 bases, leaving 13 bases between the germline ends. The CDR3 has 14 residues. Germline V gene sequence: CDR1 SGHVS, CDR2 FNYEAQ. CDR3 nucleotide sequence: TGTGCCAGCAGCTTCGGGGACACCAGTAATGAGCAGTTCTTC. As protein: CASSFGDTSNEQFF.

The rearrangement links TRBV11-3 to TRBJ1-1, with D perhaps matching TRBD1 (5 bases). The V end was cut by 2 bases, the J end by 0 bases, with 7 bases between. The length of the CDR3 is 14 residues. Germline loops: CDR1 SGHNT, CDR2 YENEEA. The CDR3 nucleotides are TGTGCCAGCAGCTTACAGGGTTTGAACACTGAAGCTTTCTTT. Translated: CASSLQGLNTEAFF.